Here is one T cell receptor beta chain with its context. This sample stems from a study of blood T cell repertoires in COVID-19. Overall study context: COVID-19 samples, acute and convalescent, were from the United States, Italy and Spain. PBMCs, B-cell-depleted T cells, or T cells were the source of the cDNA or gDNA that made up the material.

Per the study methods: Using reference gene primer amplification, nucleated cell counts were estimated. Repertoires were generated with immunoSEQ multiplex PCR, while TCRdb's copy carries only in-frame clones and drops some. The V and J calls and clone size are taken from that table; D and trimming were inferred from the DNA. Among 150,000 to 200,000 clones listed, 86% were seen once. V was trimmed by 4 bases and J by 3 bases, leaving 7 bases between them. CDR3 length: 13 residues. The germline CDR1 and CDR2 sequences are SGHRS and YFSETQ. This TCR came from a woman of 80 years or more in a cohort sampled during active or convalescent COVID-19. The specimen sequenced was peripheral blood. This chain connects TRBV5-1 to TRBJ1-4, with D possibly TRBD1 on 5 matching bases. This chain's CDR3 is CASSPGANEKLFF. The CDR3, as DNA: TGCGCCAGCAGCCCGGGGGCTAATGAAAAACTGTTTTTT.